Each of the 20 T cell receptor beta chains below was sequenced from the same sample in a study of T cell changes during pregnancy in multiple sclerosis. Sequencing was performed with immunoSEQ multiplex PCR; in TCRdb, only in-frame clones are kept and a portion is missing. The sample carries fewer than 90,000 clones, over 85% recorded once. Sequenced material: peripheral blood, taken after pregnancy. These receptors were obtained from a female donor in good health, enrolled as a control in a pregnancy study.

This clone was detected only once. The chain combines TRBV6-1 with TRBJ2-3, with 10 positions matching TRBD1. This CDR3 is 16 amino acids long. J lost 4 bases, V lost 6 bases, and 10 bases had no gene match. CDR1 and CDR2 (germline): MNHNS, SASEGT. Here the CDR3 DNA reads TGTGCCAGCAGGGAAAGGACAGGGGGTTTCGCAGATACGCAGTATTTT. It encodes CASRERTGGFADTQYF.

The chain links TRBV2 to TRBJ1-3; D is unclear. This CDR3 is built from 14 residues. Germline CDR1 and CDR2: SNHLY and FYNNEI. V was pared by 7 bases and J by 0 bases, with 10 bases between. CDR3: CASTLELSGNTIYF. DNA of the CDR3: TGTGCCAGCACGCTAGAGCTCTCTGGAAACACCATATATTTT.

V gene TRBV7-9 combines with J gene TRBJ2-3, with TRBD2 as a possible D gene (5 bases). Germline CDR1 is SEHNR and CDR2 is FQNEAQ (reference sequence). The CDR3 spans 13 residues. V was clipped by 1 base and J by 3 bases, with 5 bases between them. The CDR3 DNA follows: TGTGCCAGCAGCTTAGGAGGGACAGATACGCAGTATTTT. This gives the protein CASSLGGTDTQYF.

This chain joins TRBV5-1 and TRBJ2-6; no definite D call. CDR3 size: 16 residues. Germline V lookup: CDR1 SGHRS, CDR2 YFSETQ. Trimming stripped 0 bases from V and 0 bases from J, with 7 bases between. The CDR3 protein is CASSLVSSSGANVLTF. In nucleotides, the CDR3 is TGCGCCAGCAGCTTGGTATCGAGCTCTGGGGCCAACGTCCTGACTTTC.

V is TRBV27 and J is TRBJ2-1; TRBD2 matches 7 bases. After removal of 4 bases from V and 4 bases from J, the junction contained 7 bases not matched to a gene. The CDR3 consists of 15 residues. Germline CDR1 is MNHEY and CDR2 is SMNVEV (reference sequence). The CDR3 loop reads CASSSTWGGYNEQFF. The CDR3 region has the DNA TGTGCCAGCAGTTCTACTTGGGGGGGGTACAATGAGCAGTTCTTC.

The J gene is TRBJ1-5, the V gene TRBV7-2; the match to TRBD1 covers 7 bases. The length of the CDR3 is 14 residues. Germline trimming cut 5 bases from V and 6 bases from J; bases unmatched to any gene: 7. Germline values: CDR1 SGHTA, CDR2 FQGNSA. CDR3: CASSRDRVGQPQHF. The CDR3 nucleotides read TGTGCCAGCAGCCGAGACAGGGTGGGTCAGCCCCAGCATTTT.

By share of the sample, this clone is medium-sized. V is TRBV6-4 and J is TRBJ2-2, with 7 positions matching TRBD1. Germline-derived CDR1 and CDR2 are MRHNA and SNTAGT. Losses at the gene ends were 7 bases for V and 3 bases for J; bases not matched to a gene: 5. This CDR3 comprises 14 residues. The CDR3 protein is CASKTGWDTGELFF. DNA of the CDR3: TGTGCCAGCAAGACAGGGTGGGACACCGGGGAGCTGTTTTTT.

The chain couples TRBV2 to TRBJ1-4; TRBD1 matches at 7 bases. CDR1 is SNHLY and CDR2 is FYNNEI in the germline V gene. V dropped 4 bases and J dropped 7; count of bases not matched to a gene: 9. The CDR3 runs 15 residues. CDR3 coding DNA: TGTGCCAGCAGTGGTCCCGGGACAGCCGCTGAAAAACTGTTTTTT. This encodes CASSGPGTAAEKLFF.

The chain links TRBV12-2 to TRBJ1-2; no check of the table's D call, TRBD1, against the DNA was made. TRBV12-2 is a documented pseudogene. CDR3 length equals 16 residues. CDR3 sequence (DNA): TGTGCAAGTCGCTTGTATTTGCAGACAAGGCCCTATGGCTACACCTTC. It translates to CASRLYLQTRPYGYTF.

The chain uses TRBV5-4 and TRBJ1-4; D is perhaps TRBD1 (5 bases). The germline V and J ends were trimmed by 1 base and 2 bases, with 9 bases remaining between them. The CDR3 runs to 15 residues. Germline values: CDR1 SGHNT, CDR2 YYREEE (reference sequence). The CDR3 protein is CASSLSQGTNEKLFF. The CDR3 DNA reads TGTGCCAGCAGCTTGTCCCAGGGTACTAATGAAAAACTGTTTTTT.

V gene TRBV5-1 combines with J gene TRBJ2-7; 11 bases are a match to TRBD2. This CDR3 is built from 16 residues. Germline V gene sequence: CDR1 SGHRS, CDR2 YFSETQ. After removal of 0 bases from V and 6 bases from J, the junction contained 8 bases not matched to a gene. In DNA form, the CDR3 reads TGCGCCAGCAGCTTGGGTACTAGCGGGAGAGGCTCCGAGCAGTACTTC. Residues: CASSLGTSGRGSEQYF.

The chain has TRBV2 and TRBJ2-5, with TRBD2 identical over 12 bases. V dropped 2 bases and J dropped 10; count of bases not matched to a gene: 2. This CDR3 region has 13 residues. Per the germline V gene, CDR1 is SNHLY and CDR2 is FYNNEI. CDR3 sequence: CASSERGLAGQYF. The CDR3, as DNA: TGTGCCAGCAGTGAAAGGGGACTAGCGGGCCAGTACTTC.

This chain connects TRBV30 to TRBJ2-7; possibly TRBD1 for D (5 bases). The CDR3 loop spans 14 amino acids. Between the trimmed V and J ends, which lost 4 bases and 0 bases, there was a span of 13 bases. CDR1 is GTSNPN, CDR2 SVGIG, per germline (reference sequence). DNA for the CDR3: TGTGCCTGGAAGCGACAGACAGTCTCCTACGAGCAGTACTTC. Amino acids: CAWKRQTVSYEQYF.

The chain combines TRBV25-1 with TRBJ2-1; D is perhaps TRBD2 (5 bases). V was cut by 8 bases and J by 6 bases, with 14 bases left in between. The CDR3 sequence is 13 residues long. Germline loops: CDR1 MGHDK, CDR2 SYGVNS. The CDR3 coding sequence is TGTGCCAGCGGAACACTAGAACCCAATGAGCAGTTCTTC. This encodes CASGTLEPNEQFF.

V gene TRBV6-1 combines with J gene TRBJ2-1, with 8 bases lining up with TRBD2. The length of the CDR3 is 13 residues. V gave up 6 bases and J gave up 3 bases; unmatched junction bases: 1. The germline V gene encodes CDR1 MNHNS and CDR2 SASEGT. CDR3 amino acids: CASRLAVYNEQFF. The CDR3 bases are TGTGCCAGCAGACTAGCGGTCTACAATGAGCAGTTCTTC.

This chain uses TRBV5-1 with TRBJ2-3; D perhaps matches TRBD1 (6 bases). The CDR3 sequence is 15 residues long. V lost 1 base and J lost 0, with 9 bases in between. CDR1 is SGHRS, CDR2 YFSETQ, per germline. CDR3 DNA: TGCGCCAGCAGCTTGAGGGGGACCAGCACAGATACGCAGTATTTT. Translated: CASSLRGTSTDTQYF.

The CDR3 sequence is CASKVAGAGNQPQHF. CDR3 in DNA: TGTGCCAGCAAGGTCGCGGGGGCCGGCAATCAGCCCCAGCATTTT. V gene TRBV2 combines with J gene TRBJ1-5; a weak D match, TRBD1 (6 bases). Looked up from germline, CDR1 is SNHLY and CDR2 is FYNNEI. The CDR3 spans 15 residues. The V gene lost 7 bases and the J gene lost 2 bases, with 15 bases spanning the gap.

The chain has TRBV27 and TRBJ2-1, with TRBD2 matching 9 bases. The CDR3 contains 16 residues. Germline CDR1 reads MNHEY; CDR2 reads SMNVEV (reference sequence). Losses at the gene ends were 5 bases for V and 6 bases for J; bases not matched to a gene: 11. The CDR3 here is CASSRLAATRINEQFF. In DNA, the CDR3 is TGTGCCAGCAGTCGACTAGCGGCGACTAGGATCAATGAGCAGTTCTTC.

This chain joins TRBV28 and TRBJ2-6; D gene unclear. Germline V CDR1 and CDR2: MDHEN, SYDVKM. V shed 3 bases and J shed 1 base, with 13 bases lying between them. This CDR3 spans 17 amino acids. This chain's CDR3 is CASSLVPSGSGANVLTF. DNA of the CDR3: TGTGCCAGCAGTTTGGTTCCGTCCGGGTCTGGGGCCAACGTCCTGACTTTC.

The rearrangement uses TRBV29-1 and TRBJ2-5; 10 bases agree with TRBD2. The CDR3 covers 13 residues. After removal of 8 bases from V and 4 bases from J, the junction contained 7 bases not matched to a gene. From germline, CDR1 is SQVTM and CDR2 ANQGSEA. The CDR3 DNA follows: TGCAGCATCAGCGGGAGGGCCTCAGAGACCCAGTACTTC. Its translation is CSISGRASETQYF.